The 23 T cell receptor beta chains below come from one sample, sequenced in a study of beta chain features in type 1 diabetes. Antigen specificity for these receptors is unknown. The study, taken as a whole, reports: Researchers report that Type 1 diabetes patients had moderately but significantly shorter TCRB CDR3s across all four CD4+ subsets.

Expressed TCRB transcripts were sequenced after all isolated RNA was converted to cDNA. Sequenced by immunoSEQ multiplex PCR; TCRdb stores in-frame clones only, minus some. The table lists 300,000 to 450,000 clones, 10% to 15% of them singletons. Sequenced material: naive CD4+ T cells from blood. The origin of the receptors is a woman aged 18-29 years with type 1 diabetes.

Only a few counts were recorded for this clone. This chain links TRBV28 with TRBJ2-7; 10 nucleotides agree with TRBD1. The V gene end was trimmed by 5 bases and the J gene end by 6 bases; junction bases not matched to a gene: 7. The CDR3 totals 14 residues. Germline V gene data show CDR1 as MDHEN and CDR2 as SYDVKM. The DNA for the CDR3 is TGTGCCAGCAGTGAGCCGGGACAGGGGTTCGAGCAGTACTTC. This translates into CASSEPGQGFEQYF.

The rearrangement links TRBV6-5 to TRBJ2-3; tentative D call: TRBD1 (5 bases). This CDR3 has 14 amino acids. Germline assignment: CDR1 MNHEY and CDR2 SVGAGI. Trimming pared 5 bases from V and 0 bases from J, leaving 9 bases between. CDR3 loop: CASSRGHSTDTQYF. CDR3 bases: TGTGCCAGCAGTAGAGGACACAGCACAGATACGCAGTATTTT.

The chain is built from TRBV19 and TRBJ1-1; D is possibly TRBD1 (5 bases). V was clipped by 11 bases and J by 1 base, with 14 bases between them. Germline V gene data show CDR1 as LNHDA and CDR2 as SQIVND (reference sequence). This CDR3 contains 13 residues. This chain's CDR3 is CAVRGRANTEAFF. As DNA, the CDR3 is TGTGCCGTCCGAGGCAGGGCGAACACTGAAGCTTTCTTT.

The chain uses TRBV4-1 and TRBJ2-3, with 10 bases fitting TRBD2. V trimming: 6 bases; J trimming: 4 bases; junction bases outside the gene matches: 7. CDR3 size: 15 residues. The germline gives CDR1 MGHRA, CDR2 YSYEKL. CDR3 DNA: TGCGCCAGCAGGTCTAGCGGGAGTCTGGCAGATACGCAGTATTTT. It is translated as CASRSSGSLADTQYF.

In this sample, this clone turned up a few times. This chain connects TRBV30 to TRBJ2-1; a possible D gene is TRBD2 (5 bases). Between the trimmed V and J ends, which lost 5 bases and 7 bases, there was a span of 12 bases. Per the germline V gene, CDR1 is GTSNPN and CDR2 is SVGIG (reference sequence). The CDR3 consists of 12 residues. The CDR3 DNA reads as TGTGCCTGGTCAAAACTAGGGAATGAGCAGTTCTTC. This gives the protein CAWSKLGNEQFF.

V is TRBV9 and J is TRBJ2-3; 7 bases are shared with TRBD2. V shed 1 base and J 0 bases; nucleotides not matched to a gene: 2. This CDR3 comprises 15 residues. Germline values: CDR1 SGDLS, CDR2 YYNGEE. CDR3: CASSVFSGSTDTQYF. The CDR3 bases are TGTGCCAGCAGCGTATTTAGCGGGAGCACAGATACGCAGTATTTT.

This chain links TRBV23-1 with TRBJ2-7, with 9 bases aligning to TRBD1. TRBV23-1 is reported as an ORF; its role is uncertain. With V trimmed by 3 bases and J by 5 bases, 8 bases remained unmatched. This CDR3 region has 15 residues. The CDR3 region is CASSQLRDREDEQYF. In nucleotides, the CDR3 is TGCGCCAGCAGTCAGCTCCGGGACAGGGAGGACGAGCAGTACTTC.

This clone was seen more than once but under ten times. The same CDR3 arises from other DNA sequences in this sample as well. The chain links TRBV7-9 to TRBJ2-7, with D maybe TRBD1 (6 bases). CDR1 is SEHNR and CDR2 is FQNEAQ in the germline V gene (reference sequence). The CDR3 is made up of 11 amino acids. V was shortened by 5 bases and J by 4 bases, with 6 bases between the two germline ends. As DNA, the CDR3 is TGTGCCAGCAGCAGGGGGTACGAGCAGTACTTC. The encoded protein is CASSRGYEQYF.

The chain carries TRBV30 and TRBJ2-7, with 9 bases lining up with TRBD1. Trimming took 2 bases from V and 6 from J; bases not matched to a gene: 5. The germline V gene has CDR1 GTSNPN and CDR2 SVGIG (reference sequence). The CDR3 length is 13 residues. CDR3 sequence: CAWSFRDRAEQYF. The DNA of the CDR3 is TGTGCCTGGAGTTTTCGGGACAGGGCCGAGCAGTACTTC.

This clone came up a few times. The chain couples TRBV7-9 to TRBJ1-1, with 8 nucleotides matching TRBD1. The CDR3 sequence is 16 residues long. Per the germline V gene, CDR1 is SEHNR and CDR2 is FQNEAQ (reference sequence). After removal of 4 bases from V and 1 base from J, the junction contained 8 bases not matched to a gene. CDR3: CASSSGQGGRNTEAFF. The CDR3 DNA follows: TGTGCCAGCAGCTCCGGACAGGGTGGGCGGAACACTGAAGCTTTCTTT.

This clone was detected once. The chain recombines TRBV15 with TRBJ1-2; weak D call: TRBD1 (6 bases). Trimming removed 5 bases from V and 6 bases from J, with 10 bases in between. Germline V CDR1 and CDR2: LNHNV, YYDKDF (reference sequence). This CDR3 is 12 amino acids long. CDR3 amino acids: CATSRTEDGYTF. In nucleotides, the CDR3 is TGTGCCACCAGCCGGACAGAAGATGGCTACACCTTC.

The CDR3 DNA reads as TGTGCCAGCAGCTCCCTACGGGGGGTTCCCTACGAGCAGTACTTC. Its translation: CASSSLRGVPYEQYF. The chain employs TRBV7-2 and TRBJ2-7; 7 bases are a match to TRBD2. This CDR3 has 15 amino acids. J was trimmed by 2 bases and V by 4 bases; bases with no gene match: 8. Germline V gives CDR1 SGHTA, CDR2 FQGNSA.

The chain carries TRBV7-2 and TRBJ1-1; 11 positions agree with TRBD1. Trimming removed 5 bases from V and 6 bases from J; junction bases left unmatched: 5. CDR3 length: 14 amino acids. The V gene's germline CDR1 is SGHTA and CDR2 FQGNSA. The CDR3 DNA reads TGTGCCAGCAGCATGGGACAGGGGGTCCCTGAAGCTTTCTTT. Translating gives CASSMGQGVPEAFF.

This clone was detected only a few times. This sequence joins TRBV30 and TRBJ1-5; D is ambiguous. V was clipped by 3 bases and J by 1 base, with 16 bases between them. Germline V lookup: CDR1 GTSNPN, CDR2 SVGIG (reference sequence). The CDR3 extends over 16 amino acids. The DNA for the CDR3 is TGTGCCTGGAGCAAATCGGCCCAGGTGAGCAATCAGCCCCAGCATTTT. The encoded protein is CAWSKSAQVSNQPQHF.

The V gene is TRBV2, the J gene TRBJ1-1; the D is unclear. V lost 6 bases and J lost 5, with 16 bases in between. From germline, CDR1 is SNHLY and CDR2 FYNNEI. The CDR3 is 14 amino acids. The CDR3 protein is CASRGVRRATEAFF. As DNA, the CDR3 is TGTGCCAGCAGGGGTGTAAGGCGGGCAACTGAAGCTTTCTTT.

The chain joins TRBV19 to TRBJ1-2; 7 nucleotides align to TRBD1. The germline CDR1 and CDR2 sequences are LNHDA and SQIVND (reference sequence). The V and J ends lost 5 bases and 2 bases, in that order; junction bases with no gene match: 5. The CDR3 runs 14 residues. CDR3 amino acids: CASSVLQGNYGYTF. As DNA, the CDR3 is TGTGCCAGTAGTGTTTTACAGGGGAACTATGGCTACACCTTC. Drawing the rest from reference TRBV19 and TRBJ1-2, the complete variable domain is DGGITQSPKYLFRKEGQNVTLSCEQNLNHDAMYWYRQDPGQGLRLIYYSQIVNDFQKGDIAEGYSVSREKKESFPLTVTSAQKNPTAFYLCASSVLQGNYGYTFGSGTRLTVV.

The rearrangement joins TRBV15 to TRBJ2-5; D gene ambiguous. The ends were cut back, 1 base at V and 1 base at J, with 7 bases in the middle. The CDR3 sequence is 14 residues long. Germline V gives CDR1 LNHNV, CDR2 YYDKDF (reference sequence). The CDR3 region has the DNA TGTGCCACCAGCAGAGTACAGCTCCAAGAGACCCAGTACTTC. Translation gives CATSRVQLQETQYF. The full variable domain, rest sourced from reference TRBV15 and TRBJ2-5, is DAMVIQNPRYQVTQFGKPVTLSCSQTLNHNVMYWYQQKSSQAPKLLFHYYDKDFNNEADTPDNFQSRRPNTSFCFLDIRSPGLGDTAMYLCATSRVQLQETQYFGPGTRLLVL.

J is TRBJ2-1 and V is TRBV11-2; a possible D gene is TRBD1 (5 bases). Trimming left V 3 bases short and J 0 bases short, with 12 bases between. The CDR3 runs 16 residues. The germline V gene encodes CDR1 SGHAT and CDR2 FQNNGV. CDR3 protein: CASSLGPRASYNEQFF. As DNA, the CDR3 is TGTGCCAGCAGCTTGGGGCCTAGGGCCTCCTACAATGAGCAGTTCTTC.

The chain combines TRBV15 with TRBJ2-5; a possible D gene is TRBD2 (7 bases). This CDR3 is 14 amino acids long. Trimming took 2 bases from V and 9 from J, leaving 16 bases between them. Looked up from germline, CDR1 is LNHNV and CDR2 is YYDKDF (reference sequence). The DNA for the CDR3 is TGTGCCACCAGCAGAACGTCCGGGGGGCTGTCCCAGTACTTC. This codes for CATSRTSGGLSQYF.

The chain joins TRBV13 to TRBJ1-6; TRBD1 matches 7 bases. V gave up 3 bases and J gave up 3 bases; unmatched junction bases: 8. This CDR3 contains 17 residues. Per germline, CDR1 PRHDT and CDR2 FYEKMQ (reference sequence). Here the CDR3 reads CASSFGAGQIYNSPLHF. In nucleotides, the CDR3 is TGTGCCAGCAGCTTCGGGGCGGGACAGATCTATAATTCACCCCTCCACTTT.

The rearrangement links TRBV6-4 to TRBJ2-3; D possibly corresponds to TRBD2 (5 bases). The CDR3 has 15 amino acids. Germline V gene lookup returns CDR1 MRHNA and CDR2 SNTAGT. V lost 7 bases and J 3 bases, leaving 17 bases between the germline ends. CDR3 region: CASTERGFKTDTQYF. The CDR3 region has the DNA TGTGCCAGCACCGAACGCGGGTTCAAGACAGATACGCAGTATTTT.

This clone was seen a handful of times. J is TRBJ2-1 and V is TRBV9; 7 bases agree with TRBD2. This CDR3 is built from 17 residues. Trimming removed 1 base from V and 4 bases from J; junction bases left unmatched: 11. Germline CDR1 is SGDLS and CDR2 is YYNGEE. The CDR3 here is CASSVRSRTSPYNEQFF. For the CDR3, the DNA is TGTGCCAGCAGCGTAAGGTCTCGGACTAGTCCATACAATGAGCAGTTCTTC.

This clone came up a few times. The chain joins TRBV28 to TRBJ2-3; a possible D gene is TRBD2 (5 bases). V dropped 4 bases and J dropped 1 base, with 12 bases sitting between them. The CDR3 is 15 residues long. Germline CDR1 MDHEN, CDR2 SYDVKM. The CDR3 nucleotides are TGTGCCAGCAGTTCCACGCGGGTGCGCACAGATACGCAGTATTTT. It specifies CASSSTRVRTDTQYF.